The clone carrying this T cell receptor beta chain turned up a few times. This sample was taken from a study of Graves' ophthalmopathy and Graves' hyperthyroidism. From RNA, the CDR3 regions of TCR beta chains were amplified and sequenced. RT-PCR with HTBI primers came first, then second-round multiplex PCR. One entry per CDR3 protein results from TCRdb running MiXCR on the multiplex PCR reads. The sample shows about 600,000 distinct CDR3 sequences, under 45% of them seen only once. The source is an adult man with Graves' hyperthyroidism. Sequencing used peripheral blood or thyroid tissue (not recorded which).

The CDR3 DNA sequence: TGTGCCAGCAGTTATTCCGGGGCGGTCGAGACCCAGTACTTC. It translates to CASSYSGAVETQYF. The chain combines TRBV7-2 with TRBJ2-5, with D perhaps TRBD1 or TRBD2 (5 bases each). Trimming cost V 6 bases and J 5 bases, with 16 bases left between them. The CDR3 has 14 amino acids. Germline V gene lookup returns CDR1 SGHTA and CDR2 FQGNSA.